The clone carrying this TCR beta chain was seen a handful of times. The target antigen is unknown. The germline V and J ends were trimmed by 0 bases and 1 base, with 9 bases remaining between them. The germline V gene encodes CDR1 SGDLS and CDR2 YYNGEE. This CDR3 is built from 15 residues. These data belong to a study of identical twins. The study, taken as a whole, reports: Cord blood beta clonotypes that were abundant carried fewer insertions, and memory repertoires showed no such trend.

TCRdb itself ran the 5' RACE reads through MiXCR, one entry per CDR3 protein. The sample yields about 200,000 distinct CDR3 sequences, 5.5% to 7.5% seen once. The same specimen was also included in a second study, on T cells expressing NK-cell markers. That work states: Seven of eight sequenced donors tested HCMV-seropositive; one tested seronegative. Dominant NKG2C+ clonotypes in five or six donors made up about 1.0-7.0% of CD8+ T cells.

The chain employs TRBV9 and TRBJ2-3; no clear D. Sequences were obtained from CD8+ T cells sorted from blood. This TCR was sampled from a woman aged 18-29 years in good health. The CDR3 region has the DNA TGTGCCAGCAGCGTAGGTAGTGGCGGCACAGATACGCAGTATTTT. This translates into CASSVGSGGTDTQYF.